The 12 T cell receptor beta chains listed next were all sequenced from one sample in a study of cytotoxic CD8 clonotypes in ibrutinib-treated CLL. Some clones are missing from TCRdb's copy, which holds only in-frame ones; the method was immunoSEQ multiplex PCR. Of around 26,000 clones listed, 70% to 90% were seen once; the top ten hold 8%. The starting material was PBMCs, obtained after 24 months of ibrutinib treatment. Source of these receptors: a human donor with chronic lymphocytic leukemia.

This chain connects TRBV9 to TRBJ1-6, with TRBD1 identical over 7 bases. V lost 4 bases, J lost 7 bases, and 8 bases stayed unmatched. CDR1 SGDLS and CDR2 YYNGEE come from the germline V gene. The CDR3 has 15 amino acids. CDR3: CASSSLDRENSPLHF. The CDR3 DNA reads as TGTGCCAGCAGCTCCCTCGACAGGGAGAATTCACCCCTCCACTTT.

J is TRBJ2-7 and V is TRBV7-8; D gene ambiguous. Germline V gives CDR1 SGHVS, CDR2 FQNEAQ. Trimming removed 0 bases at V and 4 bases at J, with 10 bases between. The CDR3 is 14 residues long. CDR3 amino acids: CASSLAAAWYEQYF. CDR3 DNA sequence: TGTGCCAGCAGCTTAGCGGCAGCTTGGTACGAGCAGTACTTC.

CDR3 sequence reads: CASSYEIVGNYEQYF. CDR3 bases: TGTGCCAGCAGTTACGAAATCGTGGGGAACTACGAGCAGTACTTC. This sequence joins TRBV6-5 and TRBJ2-7; no clear D. V shed 2 bases and J shed 3 bases, with 14 bases lying between them. CDR1 is MNHEY and CDR2 is SVGAGI in the germline V gene. This CDR3 is built from 15 residues.

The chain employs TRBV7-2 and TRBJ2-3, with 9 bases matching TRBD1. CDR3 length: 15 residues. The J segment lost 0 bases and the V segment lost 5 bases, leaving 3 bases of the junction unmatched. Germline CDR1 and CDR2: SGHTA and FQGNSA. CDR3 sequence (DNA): TGTGCCAGCAGCCCCGGGACAGGGAGCACAGATACGCAGTATTTT. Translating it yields CASSPGTGSTDTQYF.

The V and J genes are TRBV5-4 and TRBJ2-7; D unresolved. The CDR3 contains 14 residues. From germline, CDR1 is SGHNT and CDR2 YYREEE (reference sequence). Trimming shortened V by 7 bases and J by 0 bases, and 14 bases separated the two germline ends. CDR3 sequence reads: CASSDVTSSYEQYF. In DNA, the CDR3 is TGTGCCAGCTCGGACGTGACCAGCTCCTACGAGCAGTACTTC. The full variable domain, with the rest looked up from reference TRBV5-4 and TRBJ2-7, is ETGVTQSPTHLIKTRGQQVTLRCSSQSGHNTVSWYQQALGQGPQFIFQYYREEENGRGNFPPRFSGLQFPNYSSELNVNALELDDSALYLCASSDVTSSYEQYFGPGTRLTVT.

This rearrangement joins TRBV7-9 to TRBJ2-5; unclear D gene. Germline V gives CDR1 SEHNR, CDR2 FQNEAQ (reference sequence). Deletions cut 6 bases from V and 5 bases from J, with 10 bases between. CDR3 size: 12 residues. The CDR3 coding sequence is TGTGCCAGCAGACGAGAAGGGGAGACCCAGTACTTC. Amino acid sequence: CASRREGETQYF.

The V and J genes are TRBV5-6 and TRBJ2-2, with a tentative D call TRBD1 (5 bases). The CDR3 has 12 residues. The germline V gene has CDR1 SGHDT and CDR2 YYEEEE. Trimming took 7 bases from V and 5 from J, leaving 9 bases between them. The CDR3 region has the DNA TGTGCCAGCGGGGCGCAAACCGGGGAGCTGTTTTTT. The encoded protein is CASGAQTGELFF.

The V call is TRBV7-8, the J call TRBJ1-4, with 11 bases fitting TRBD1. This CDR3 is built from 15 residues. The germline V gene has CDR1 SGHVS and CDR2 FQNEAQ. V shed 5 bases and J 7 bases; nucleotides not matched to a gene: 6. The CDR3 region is CASSPRTGGSEKLFF. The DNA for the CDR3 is TGTGCCAGCAGCCCCCGGACAGGGGGCAGTGAAAAACTGTTTTTT.

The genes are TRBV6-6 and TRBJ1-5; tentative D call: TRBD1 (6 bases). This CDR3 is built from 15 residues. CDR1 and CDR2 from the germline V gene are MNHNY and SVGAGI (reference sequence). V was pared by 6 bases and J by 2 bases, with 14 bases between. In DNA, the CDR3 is TGTGCCAGCAGCTTCGGACAGATGGGCAATCAGCCCCAGCATTTT. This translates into CASSFGQMGNQPQHF.

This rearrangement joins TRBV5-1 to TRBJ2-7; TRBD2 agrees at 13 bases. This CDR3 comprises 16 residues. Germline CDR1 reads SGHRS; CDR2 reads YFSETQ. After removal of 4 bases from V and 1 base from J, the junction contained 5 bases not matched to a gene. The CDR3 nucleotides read TGCGCCAGCAGCCCCGAGGGACTAGCGGGGTCCTACGAGCAGTACTTC. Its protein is CASSPEGLAGSYEQYF.

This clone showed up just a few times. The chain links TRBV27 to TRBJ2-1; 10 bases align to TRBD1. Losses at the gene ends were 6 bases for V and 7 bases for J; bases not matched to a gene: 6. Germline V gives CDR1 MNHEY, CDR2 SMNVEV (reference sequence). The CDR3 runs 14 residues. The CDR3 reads CASSPRDRGNEQFF. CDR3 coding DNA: TGTGCCAGCAGCCCAAGGGACAGGGGAAATGAGCAGTTCTTC.

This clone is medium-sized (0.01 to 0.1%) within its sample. The DNA of the CDR3 is TGTGCCAGCAGTGTGCTATTAGAGACCCAGTACTTC. It yields the protein CASSVLLETQYF. The chain recombines TRBV2 with TRBJ2-5; D call uncertain. The CDR3 has 12 residues. Germline-derived CDR1 and CDR2 are SNHLY and FYNNEI. The V end lost 4 bases, the J end lost 4 bases, and 7 bases lay between the germline ends.